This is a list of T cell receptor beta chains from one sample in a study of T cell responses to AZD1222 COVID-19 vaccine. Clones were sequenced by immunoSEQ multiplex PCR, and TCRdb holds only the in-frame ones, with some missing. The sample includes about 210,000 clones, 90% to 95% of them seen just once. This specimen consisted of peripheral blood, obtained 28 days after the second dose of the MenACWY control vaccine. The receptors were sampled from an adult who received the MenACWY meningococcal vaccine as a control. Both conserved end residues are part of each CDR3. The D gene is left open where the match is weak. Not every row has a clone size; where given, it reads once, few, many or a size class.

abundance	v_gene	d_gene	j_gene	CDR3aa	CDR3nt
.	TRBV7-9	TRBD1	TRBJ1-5	CASSSTGGNQPQHF	TGTGCCAGCAGCTCGACAGGGGGAAATCAGCCCCAGCATTTT
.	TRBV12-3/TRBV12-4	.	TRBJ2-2	CASSPGTGELFF	TGTGCCAGCAGCCCCGGGACCGGGGAGCTGTTTTTT
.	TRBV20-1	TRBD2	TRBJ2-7	CSASQIGLAGEGEQYF	TGCAGTGCTAGTCAAATCGGACTAGCGGGAGAAGGCGAGCAGTACTTC
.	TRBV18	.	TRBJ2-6	CASSPKDVLSGANVLTF	TGTGCCAGCTCACCCAAGGACGTACTCTCTGGGGCCAACGTCCTGACTTTC
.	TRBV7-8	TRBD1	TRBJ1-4	CASSLSRGPEKLFF	TGTGCCAGCAGCTTATCCAGGGGGCCTGAAAAACTGTTTTTT
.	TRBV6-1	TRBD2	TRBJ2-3	CASSEDVAGGLTDTQYF	TGTGCCAGCAGTGAAGATGTAGCGGGAGGACTCACAGATACGCAGTATTTT
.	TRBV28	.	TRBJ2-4	CASSPESDGNIQYF	TGTGCCAGCAGTCCCGAGAGCGACGGGAACATTCAGTACTTC
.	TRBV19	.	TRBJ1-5	CASTVDGYSNQPQHF	TGTGCCAGTACTGTGGACGGTTATAGCAATCAGCCCCAGCATTTT
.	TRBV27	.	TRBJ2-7	CASSPTWVGVYEQYF	TGTGCCAGCAGTCCCACATGGGTCGGGGTCTACGAGCAGTACTTC
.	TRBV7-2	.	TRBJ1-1	CASSPRRRDTEAFF	TGTGCCAGCAGCCCCCGACGGAGAGACACTGAAGCTTTCTTT
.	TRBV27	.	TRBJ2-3	CASSLQRTDTQYF	TGTGCCAGCAGTTTACAGCGCACAGATACGCAGTATTTT
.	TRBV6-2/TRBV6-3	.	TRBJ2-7	CASSPVEYSYEQYF	TGTGCCAGCAGCCCTGTAGAATACTCCTACGAGCAGTACTTC
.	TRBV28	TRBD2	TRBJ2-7	CASRGLDRIYEQYF	TGTGCCAGCAGGGGACTAGACCGGATCTACGAGCAGTACTTC
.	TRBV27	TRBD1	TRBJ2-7	CASSSRRGTYEQYF	TGTGCCAGCAGTTCCCGCAGGGGGACCTACGAGCAGTACTTC
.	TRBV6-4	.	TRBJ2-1	CASRHPGQSMECEQFF	TGTGCCAGCAGACACCCGGGCCAGTCAATGGAGTGTGAGCAGTTCTTC
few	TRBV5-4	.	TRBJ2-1	CASSLDTRSYNEQFF	TGTGCCAGCAGTCTAGATACCCGCTCCTACAATGAGCAGTTCTTC
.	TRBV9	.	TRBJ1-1	CASRGDTPNTEAFF	TGTGCCAGCAGAGGTGACACCCCGAACACTGAAGCTTTCTTT
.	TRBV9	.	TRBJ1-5	CASSSGSDLNQPQHF	TGTGCCAGCAGCTCCGGGTCGGACCTCAATCAGCCCCAGCATTTT
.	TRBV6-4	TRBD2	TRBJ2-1	CANSIAGAGTLYNEQFF	TGTGCCAACAGCATAGCGGGAGCGGGTACCCTTTACAATGAGCAGTTCTTC
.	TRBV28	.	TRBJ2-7	CASSLPRSEQYF	TGTGCCAGCAGTCTCCCCCGAAGCGAGCAGTACTTC
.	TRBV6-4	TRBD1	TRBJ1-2	CASRGTGTGEGYTF	TGTGCCAGCAGGGGCACCGGGACAGGGGAAGGCTACACCTTC
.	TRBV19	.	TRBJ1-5	CASSISGGDGPQHF	TGTGCCAGTAGTATATCCGGAGGAGATGGGCCCCAGCATTTT
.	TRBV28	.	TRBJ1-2	CASSSGIVYGYTF	TGTGCCAGCAGTTCAGGGATTGTCTATGGCTACACCTTC
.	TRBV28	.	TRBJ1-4	CASRGQINEKLFF	TGTGCCAGCAGGGGACAAATTAATGAAAAACTGTTTTTT
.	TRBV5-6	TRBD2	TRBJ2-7	CASSGPGEGHYEQYF	TGTGCCAGCAGCGGTCCGGGGGAGGGCCATTACGAGCAGTACTTC
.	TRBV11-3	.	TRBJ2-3	CASSSRQSPDTQYF	TGTGCCAGCAGCTCTAGACAGTCTCCAGATACGCAGTATTTT
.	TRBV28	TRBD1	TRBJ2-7	CASSLGDRARYEQYF	TGTGCCAGCAGTTTAGGGGACAGGGCAAGATACGAGCAGTACTTC
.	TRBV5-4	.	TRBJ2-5	CASSLIGLETQYF	TGTGCCAGCAGCTTGATCGGGTTGGAGACCCAGTACTTC
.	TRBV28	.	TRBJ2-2	CASSSSHGQNTGELFF	TGTGCCAGCAGCTCTAGCCATGGACAGAACACCGGGGAGCTGTTTTTT
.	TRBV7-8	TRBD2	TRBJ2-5	CASSSASGGLQETQYF	TGTGCCAGCAGCTCAGCTAGCGGGGGGCTCCAAGAGACCCAGTACTTC
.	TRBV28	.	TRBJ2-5	CASSQGFREETQYF	TGTGCCAGCAGTCAGGGGTTCAGGGAAGAGACCCAGTACTTC
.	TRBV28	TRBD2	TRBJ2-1	CASSRAGASYNEQFF	TGTGCCAGCAGCCGAGCGGGAGCCTCCTACAATGAGCAGTTCTTC
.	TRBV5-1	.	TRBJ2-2	CASSTHSTRGGELFF	TGCGCCAGCAGCACTCACTCGACCCGGGGCGGGGAGCTGTTTTTT
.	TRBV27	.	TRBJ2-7	CASTLWGESSYEQYF	TGTGCCAGCACCCTATGGGGGGAGAGCTCCTACGAGCAGTACTTC
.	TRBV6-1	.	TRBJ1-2	CASSEVQAGYTF	TGTGCCAGCAGTGAAGTTCAGGCTGGCTACACCTTC
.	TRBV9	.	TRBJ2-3	CASSVDADTQYF	TGTGCCAGCAGCGTAGATGCAGATACGCAGTATTTT
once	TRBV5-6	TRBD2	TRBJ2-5	CASSLPIGTSGGQETQYF	TGTGCCAGCAGCTTGCCGATAGGGACTAGCGGGGGGCAAGAGACCCAGTACTTC
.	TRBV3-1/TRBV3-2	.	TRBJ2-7	CASSQAGREQYF	TGTGCCAGCAGCCAAGCGGGGCGGGAGCAGTACTTC
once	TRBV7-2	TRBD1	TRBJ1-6	CASSERDRGNSPLHF	TGTGCCAGCAGCGAACGGGACAGGGGAAATTCACCCCTCCACTTT
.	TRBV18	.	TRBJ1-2	CASSPGTSYGYTF	TGTGCCAGCTCACCCGGGACATCCTATGGCTACACCTTC
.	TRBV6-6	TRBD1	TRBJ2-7	CASSYRGTGGSYEQYF	TGTGCCAGCAGTTATAGAGGGACAGGGGGCTCCTACGAGCAGTACTTC
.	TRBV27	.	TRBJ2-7	CASSLSADFNEQYF	TGTGCCAGCAGTTTATCAGCGGATTTCAACGAGCAGTACTTC
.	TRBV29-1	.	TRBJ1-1	CSVGGWVDSPEAFF	TGCAGCGTCGGAGGTTGGGTGGATAGCCCTGAAGCTTTCTTT
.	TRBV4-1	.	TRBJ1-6	CASSGSSYNSPLHF	TGCGCCAGCAGCGGGAGCTCCTATAATTCACCCCTCCACTTT
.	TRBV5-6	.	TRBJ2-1	CASSLVAGNSYNEQFF	TGTGCCAGCAGCTTGGTAGCAGGCAACTCCTACAATGAGCAGTTCTTC
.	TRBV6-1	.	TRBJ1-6	CASSEALMGGSPLHF	TGTGCCAGCAGTGAAGCGCTGATGGGGGGGTCACCCCTCCACTTT
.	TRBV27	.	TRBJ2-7	CASSLVGGGTSYEQYF	TGTGCCAGCAGTTTAGTTGGAGGGGGCACCTCCTACGAGCAGTACTTC
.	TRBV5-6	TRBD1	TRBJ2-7	CASSIPGQGNYEQYF	TGTGCCAGCAGCATTCCGGGACAGGGGAACTACGAGCAGTACTTC
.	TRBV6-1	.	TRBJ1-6	CASSVIPRGVNSPLHF	TGTGCCAGCAGTGTAATCCCCAGGGGAGTGAATTCACCCCTCCACTTT
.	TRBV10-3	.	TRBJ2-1	CAISEGGSYNEQFF	TGTGCCATCAGTGAGGGGGGCTCCTACAATGAGCAGTTCTTC
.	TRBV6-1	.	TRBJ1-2	CASSSSGIGYTF	TGTGCCAGCAGTTCCTCAGGGATCGGCTACACCTTC
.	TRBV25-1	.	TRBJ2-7	CASSESGARSYEQYF	TGTGCCAGCAGTGAATCGGGGGCGAGGAGCTACGAGCAGTACTTC
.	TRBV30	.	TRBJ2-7	CAWSLGSDYEQYF	TGTGCCTGGTCCCTAGGTTCGGACTACGAGCAGTACTTC